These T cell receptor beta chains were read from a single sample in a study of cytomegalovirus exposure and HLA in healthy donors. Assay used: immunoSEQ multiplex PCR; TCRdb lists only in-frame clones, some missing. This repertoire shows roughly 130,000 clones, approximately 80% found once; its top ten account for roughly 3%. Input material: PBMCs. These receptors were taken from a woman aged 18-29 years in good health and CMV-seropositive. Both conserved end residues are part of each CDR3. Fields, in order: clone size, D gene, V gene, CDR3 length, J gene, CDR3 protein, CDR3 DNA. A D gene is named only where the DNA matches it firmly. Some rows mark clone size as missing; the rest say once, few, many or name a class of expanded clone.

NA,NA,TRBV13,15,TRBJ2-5,CASSLGGQRGETQYF,TGTGCCAGCAGCTTAGGTGGTCAACGGGGAGAGACCCAGTACTTC
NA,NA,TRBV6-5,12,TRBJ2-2,CASRQGSGELFF,TGTGCCAGCAGGCAGGGCTCGGGGGAGCTGTTTTTT
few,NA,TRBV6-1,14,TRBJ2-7,CASSGSDGAYEQYF,TGTGCCAGCAGTGGCTCCGACGGAGCCTACGAGCAGTACTTC
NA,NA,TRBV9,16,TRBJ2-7,CASSVGQTTPTYEQYF,TGTGCCAGCAGCGTAGGGCAAACCACCCCCACCTACGAGCAGTACTTC
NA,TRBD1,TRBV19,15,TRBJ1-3,CASSPGQGAGNTIYF,TGTGCCAGTAGTCCGGGACAGGGGGCTGGAAACACCATATATTTT
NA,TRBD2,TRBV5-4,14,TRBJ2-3,CASSLAGGIDTQYF,TGTGCCAGCAGCTTAGCGGGGGGGATAGATACGCAGTATTTT
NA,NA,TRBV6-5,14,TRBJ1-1,CASRKQGLNTEAFF,TGTGCCAGCAGAAAACAGGGTTTAAACACTGAAGCTTTCTTT
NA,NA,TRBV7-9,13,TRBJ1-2,CSSSLGHTYGYTF,TGTTCCAGCAGCTTGGGACATACCTATGGCTACACCTTC
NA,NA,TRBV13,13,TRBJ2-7,CASSLGVSYEQYF,TGTGCCAGCAGCTTAGGCGTATCCTACGAGCAGTACTTC
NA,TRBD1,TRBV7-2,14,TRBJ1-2,CASTKTGTDYGYTF,TGTGCCAGCACCAAAACCGGGACAGACTATGGCTACACCTTC
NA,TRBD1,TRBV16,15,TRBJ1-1,CASSPLGTGISGAFF,TGTGCCAGCAGCCCCCTAGGGACAGGGATTTCGGGGGCTTTCTTT
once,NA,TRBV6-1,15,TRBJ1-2,CASSESYLFNYGYTF,TGTGCCAGCAGTGAGTCATACTTATTTAACTATGGCTACACCTTC
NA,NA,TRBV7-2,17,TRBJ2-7,CASSPQTTARFSYEQYF,TGTGCCAGCAGCCCACAGACGACAGCCAGGTTCTCCTACGAGCAGTACTTC
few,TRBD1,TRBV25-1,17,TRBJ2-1,CASIADRAVGSYNEQFF,TGTGCCAGCATAGCGGACAGGGCCGTTGGGTCCTACAATGAGCAGTTCTTC
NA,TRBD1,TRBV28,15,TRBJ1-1,CASSPGQGAYTEAFF,TGTGCCAGCAGTCCGGGACAGGGGGCGTACACTGAAGCTTTCTTT
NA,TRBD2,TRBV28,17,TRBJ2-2,CASIGTEKRGPNGELFF,TGTGCCAGCATTGGGACCGAAAAGCGGGGGCCGAACGGGGAGCTGTTTTTT
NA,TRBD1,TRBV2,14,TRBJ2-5,CASHTDRGRETQYF,TGTGCCAGCCACACGGACAGGGGCCGGGAGACCCAGTACTTC
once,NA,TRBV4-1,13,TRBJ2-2,CASSQDGNGELFF,TGCGCCAGCAGCCAAGATGGCAACGGGGAGCTGTTTTTT
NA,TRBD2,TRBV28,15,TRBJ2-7,CASSRTSGAFYEQYF,TGTGCCAGCAGCCGGACTAGCGGGGCATTCTACGAGCAGTACTTC
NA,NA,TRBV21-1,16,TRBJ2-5,CASSRASGGYKETQYF,TGTGCCAGCAGCCGGGCTAGCGGGGGCTACAAAGAGACCCAGTACTTC
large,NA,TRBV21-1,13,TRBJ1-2,CASSKQGSYGYTF,TGTGCCAGCAGCAAACAGGGATCCTATGGCTACACCTTC
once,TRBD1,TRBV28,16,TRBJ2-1,CASSFFGQGVDNEQFF,TGTGCCAGCAGTTTTTTCGGACAGGGGGTCGACAATGAGCAGTTCTTC